The 16 T cell receptor beta chains given below trace back to one sample, sequenced in a study of tumor-infiltrating lymphocytes in primary liver carcinoma. From unsorted bulk tissue weighing roughly 18-31 mg, DNA and RNA were co-extracted. Starting from approximately 0.45 ug of total RNA, TCR beta cDNA was produced with a primer in the constant region. Amplification in three nested multiplex PCR rounds with slightly modified ARM-PCR gave rise to TCR beta libraries. The opening two PCR rounds, ten to eleven cycles each, paired TRBV1-TRBV30 forward primers with a C-beta reverse primer. TCRdb fed the multiplex PCR reads into MiXCR, producing one record per CDR3 protein. Of approximately 190,000 distinct CDR3 sequences listed, over 80% are singletons. What was sequenced was tumor tissue from primary liver carcinoma. The receptors were sampled from a man aged 40-50 years with primary liver carcinoma and hepatitis B virus infection.

Of note for this clonotype: One end of the junction fails to match germline, which may point to a read error. The chain is built from TRBV5-6 and TRBJ1-1; 7 bases are a match to TRBD1. Germline V gene data show CDR1 as SGHDT and CDR2 as YYEEEE. This CDR3 comprises 15 residues. The CDR3 region is CASSLGGKGAPEAFF. The CDR3 coding sequence is TGTGCTAGCAGCTTGGGGGGGAAGGGGGCCCCTGAAGCTTTCTTT.

For this clonotype: The conserved final phenylalanine or tryptophan is absent from the CDR3, which likely points to a read error. The CDR3 coding sequence is TGTGCCAGCATCTCGGGACAGGGGGGCACAGATACGCAGTATTGT. This sequence encodes CASISGQGGTDTQYC. The J gene is TRBJ2-3, the V gene TRBV5-6; 11 bases agree with TRBD1. Germline CDR1 SGHDT, CDR2 YYEEEE. J lost 1 base, V lost 6 bases, and 4 bases had no gene match. The CDR3 runs 15 residues.

The V call is TRBV4-3, the J call TRBJ2-1, with 7 positions matching TRBD1. CDR1 LGHNA and CDR2 YSLEER come from the germline V gene. The CDR3 loop spans 18 amino acids. CDR3: CVISQDSRGLGSYNEQFF. In DNA form, the CDR3 reads TGCGTCATCAGCCAAGACTCGAGGGGGCTAGGGTCCTACAATGAGCAGTTCTTC.

Comment on this clonotype: At one end the junction does not follow the germline gene, possibly because of a read error. The rearrangement links TRBV29-1 to TRBJ2-7; D tentatively reads TRBD1 or TRBD2 (5 bases each). Germline values: CDR1 SQVTM, CDR2 ANQGSEA. CDR3 length equals 12 residues. The DNA of the CDR3 is TGTAGCGTTCATACAGGTACCTACGAGCAGTACTTC. Its translation: CSVHTGTYEQYF.

About this clonotype: No conserved phenylalanine or tryptophan ends this CDR3, so it is likely a read error. J is TRBJ2-1 and V is TRBV6-5, with D unclear. Trimming took off 5 bases at V and 7 bases at J, with 12 bases between the two ends. The germline CDR1 and CDR2 sequences are MNHEY and SVGAGI. The CDR3 runs to 13 residues. CDR3 in amino acids: CASSDAVLNEQFL. CDR3 nucleotides: TGTGCCAGCAGTGACGCCGTATTAAATGAGCAGTTCCTC.

Comments on this clonotype: A read error may be the cause here, since a much bigger clone is one base away. The V call is TRBV28, the J call TRBJ2-1; D is ambiguous. Looked up from germline, CDR1 is MDHEN and CDR2 is SYDVKM. CDR3 length: 14 amino acids. The DNA of the CDR3 is TGTGCCAGCAGTTTATCCGGATCCACCAATGAGCATTTCTTC. Its translation: CASSLSGSTNEHFF.

This chain uses TRBV11-2 with TRBJ2-7; the D gene is possibly TRBD1 (6 bases). The CDR3 runs to 15 residues. Looked up from germline, CDR1 is SGHAT and CDR2 is FQNNGV. V lost 2 bases and J lost 6, with 17 bases in between. DNA for the CDR3: TGTGCCAGCAGCTTACGGTGGACAGAGGAAAGCGAGCAGTACTTC. Translated: CASSLRWTEESEQYF.

Note on this clonotype: Compared with germline, one end of the junction differs, possibly owing to a read error. The genes are TRBV11-2 and TRBJ2-5; D not resolved. Germline assignment: CDR1 SGHAT and CDR2 FQNNGV. The CDR3 sequence is 17 residues long. The CDR3 region is CASNLGFAFRLQETQYF. The CDR3 bases are TGTGCCAGCAACTTAGGGTTCGCTTTCCGACTCCAAGAGACCCAGTACTTC.

Comment on this clonotype: This CDR3 is missing its conserved last phenylalanine or tryptophan, likely due to a read error. The V gene is TRBV29-1, the J gene TRBJ2-1, with D uncertain. CDR3 length: 10 amino acids. Trimming stripped 5 bases from V and 5 bases from J, with 4 bases between. Germline CDR1 is SQVTM and CDR2 is ANQGSEA. CDR3 protein: CSVRDNEQFL. The CDR3 DNA reads as TGCAGCGTTCGGGACAATGAGCAGTTCCTC.

To note about this clonotype: A read error is likely, as this CDR3 ends without the conserved phenylalanine or tryptophan. The rearrangement uses TRBV4-2 and TRBJ2-5; no firm D call. The CDR3 totals 15 residues. Germline lookup yields CDR1 LGHNA and CDR2 YNFKEQ. V was trimmed by 5 bases and J by 0 bases, leaving 13 bases between them. The CDR3 is CASSRTDEHQETQYI. CDR3 coding DNA: TGTGCCAGCAGCAGGACGGACGAGCACCAAGAGACCCAGTACATC.

The chain employs TRBV13 and TRBJ2-7; possibly TRBD2 for D (6 bases). The closer fit of TRBJ2-5 to the DNA end suggests the J call may be wrong. Germline CDR1 reads PRHDT; CDR2 reads FYEKMQ (reference sequence). CDR3 size: 15 residues. The CDR3: CASSPQPGTLETQYF. DNA for the CDR3: TGTGCCAGCAGCCCCCAGCCCGGGACTCTAGAGACCCAGTACTTC.

Remarks on this clonotype: Without the conserved terminal phenylalanine or tryptophan, this CDR3 likely stems from a read error. This chain connects TRBV14 to TRBJ2-1; maybe TRBD1 (6 bases). The CDR3 contains 17 residues. Germline loops: CDR1 SGHDN, CDR2 FVKESK. CDR3 amino acids: CASSQEGQGIGYNDQFS. The CDR3 DNA reads as TGTGCCAGCAGCCAAGAGGGTCAGGGGATAGGGTACAATGACCAGTTCTCC.

This clonotype was counted a few times. The rearrangement uses TRBV9 and TRBJ2-7; 8 bases are shared with TRBD1. The CDR3 length is 13 residues. Germline CDR1 and CDR2: SGDLS and YYNGEE. V lost 9 bases and J lost 3; bases outside the gene matches: 8. CDR3 nucleotides: TGTGCCACGACACAGGGGGGAAACTACGAGCAGTACTTC. This gives the protein CATTQGGNYEQYF.

A few counts support this clonotype. The conserved phenylalanine or tryptophan normally closing the CDR3 is absent here, so this likely arose from a read error. V usage is TRBV4-3 and J usage is TRBJ2-5; D is perhaps TRBD2 (6 bases). The CDR3 is 16 amino acids. CDR1 and CDR2 from the germline V gene are LGHNA and YSLEER. In DNA, the CDR3 is TGCACCAACAGCCAAGGCGAGGGGCGGGAACTAGAGACCCAGTACCTC. Residues: CTNSQGEGRELETQYL.

This clonotype was observed at least ten times. A much larger clone is a single base away; this may be a read error. The missing conserved phenylalanine or tryptophan at the end of this CDR3 makes a read error likely. The V call is TRBV6-6, the J call TRBJ1-4, with D perhaps TRBD1 (5 bases). The CDR3 is made up of 11 amino acids. Trimming cost V 4 bases and J 10 bases, with 7 bases left between them. Germline CDR1 MNHNY, CDR2 SVGAGI (reference sequence). The CDR3 region has the DNA TGTGCCAGCAGTTTGGGGGGAAAACTGTTTCTT. It yields the protein CASSLGGKLFL.

This clonotype was counted between two and nine times. The chain recombines TRBV20-1 with TRBJ2-2; D is unresolved. Deletions cut 0 bases from V and 6 bases from J, with 8 bases between. Germline CDR1 DFQATT, CDR2 SNEGSKA (reference sequence). This CDR3 has 13 residues. CDR3 DNA: TGCAGTGCTAGAGATTGGGTGGCCGGGGAGCTGTTTTTT. Amino acid sequence: CSARDWVAGELFF.